This T cell receptor (beta chain) was sequenced during a study of tumor and adjacent non-tumor tissue in lung cancer. Concerning this clonotype itself: A read error may account for a junction end that differs from germline.

The template was RNA from unsorted bulk tissue. This non-tumor lung sample came from over 3 cm beyond the tumor edge. The CDR3 length is 14 residues. The germline CDR1 and CDR2 sequences are DFQATT and SNEGSKA (reference sequence). Three rounds of nested PCR, following a modified ARM-PCR protocol, produced the TCRbeta library. TCRdb reprocessed the multiplex PCR reads with MiXCR, giving one entry per CDR3 protein. The sample includes 100,000 or so distinct CDR3 sequences, about 60% of them seen just once. The TCR originated in a young man with non-small cell lung cancer. The V and J genes are TRBV20-1 and TRBJ2-5, with 8 positions matching TRBD2. Input material: distant non-tumor lung tissue. The CDR3 reads CSAHLAGVQEIQYF. For the CDR3, the DNA is TGCAGTGCTCATCTAGCGGGTGTTCAAGAGATCCAGTACTTC.